This TCR beta chain was observed in a study of T cells after yellow fever vaccination. The germline V gene has CDR1 MNHEY and CDR2 SVGEGT. The length of the CDR3 is 14 residues. The V gene lost 2 bases and the J gene lost 8 bases, with 12 bases spanning the gap. This clonotype was seen just once. 5'RACE template switching generated TCR cDNA, adding a universal primer site and UMIs. In TCRdb, the 5' RACE reads were re-called with MiXCR into one record per CDR3 protein. Altogether about 74,000 distinct CDR3 sequences are present, more than 5.5% being singletons, with the ten largest covering 35%. This sequence joins TRBV6-2 or TRBV6-3 and TRBJ2-2; D unresolved. The sequence was collected from a man between 18 and 35 years old who received the YFV17D yellow fever vaccine. The material was CD8+ T cells sorted from PBMCs, obtained 5 to 6 days after the first yellow fever vaccination. The CDR3 region has the DNA TGTGCCAGCAGTTACGGACCGTTAACGGGGGAGCTGTTTTTT. Amino acid sequence: CASSYGPLTGELFF.